The 20 T cell receptor beta chains in this list originate from one sample, sequenced in a study of OX40 agonist ivuxolimab in advanced cancers. The repertoire was sequenced with immunoSEQ multiplex PCR; TCRdb's copy has only in-frame clones and lacks some. The repertoire holds tens of thousands of clones, just over 85% seen once, with approximately 2% in the top ten. This material consisted of CD4+ or CD8+ T cells sorted from blood, taken in a trial of the OX40 agonist ivuxolimab. These receptors came from an adult with an advanced solid tumor such as melanoma, head and neck, liver or kidney cancer.

J is TRBJ2-1 and V is TRBV10-2, with D unclear. Germline V lookup: CDR1 WSHSY, CDR2 SAAADI. The CDR3 consists of 12 residues. Trimming pared 10 bases from V and 11 bases from J, leaving 18 bases between. The CDR3 DNA sequence: TGCGCCACCCTCTCACCTAGAGTTCAGCAGTTCTTC. Protein sequence: CATLSPRVQQFF.

CDR3 in DNA: TGTGCCAGCAGCCTTTTGCAGGGAAACACCATATATTTT. Translation: CASSLLQGNTIYF. This chain connects TRBV7-9 to TRBJ1-3, with D unresolved. Trimming stripped 5 bases from V and 4 bases from J, with 9 bases between. Germline values: CDR1 SEHNR, CDR2 FQNEAQ (reference sequence). The CDR3 extends over 13 amino acids. Full variable domain (remainder filled in from reference TRBV7-9 and TRBJ1-3): DTGVSQNPRHKITKRGQNVTFRCDPISEHNRLYWYRQTLGQGPEFLTYFQNEAQLEKSRLLSDRFSAERPKGSFSTLEIQRTEQGDSAMYLCASSLLQGNTIYFGEGSWLTVV.

The V call is TRBV5-1, the J call TRBJ1-1; 7 bases line up with TRBD1. Germline CDR1 reads SGHRS; CDR2 reads YFSETQ. V shed 4 bases, J shed 2 bases, and the junction held 5 bases outside the gene matches. The CDR3 has 14 amino acids. The CDR3 region is CASSLRQGNTEAFF. In DNA form, the CDR3 reads TGCGCCAGCAGCCTAAGACAGGGAAACACTGAAGCTTTCTTT.

The chain employs TRBV7-2 and TRBJ2-3; 10 bases are shared with TRBD2. CDR1 and CDR2 (germline): SGHTA, FQGNSA. The CDR3 consists of 15 residues. Trimming removed 5 bases from V and 2 bases from J; junction bases left unmatched: 4. CDR3 sequence reads: CASSPGLAFTDTQYF. Here the CDR3 DNA reads TGTGCCAGCAGCCCGGGACTAGCGTTCACAGATACGCAGTATTTT.

This clone was observed a single time. The chain couples TRBV7-2 to TRBJ2-4; 9 positions match TRBD1. Germline CDR1 reads SGHTA; CDR2 reads FQGNSA. This CDR3 comprises 14 residues. V shed 5 bases and J 7 bases; nucleotides not matched to a gene: 6. CDR3: CASSPNDRGNIQYF. The DNA of the CDR3 is TGTGCCAGCAGCCCCAACGACAGGGGGAACATTCAGTACTTC.

This chain joins TRBV11-2 and TRBJ2-3; TRBD2 is a possible D gene (5 bases). Trimming left V 5 bases short and J 5 bases short, with 20 bases between. Germline V gene sequence: CDR1 SGHAT, CDR2 FQNNGV. This CDR3 is 16 amino acids long. The CDR3 coding sequence is TGTGCCAGCAGCCACTTAGAACCGGGATCATTAGATACGCAGTATTTT. It translates to CASSHLEPGSLDTQYF.

The chain uses TRBV5-6 and TRBJ1-2; D is uncertain. Germline CDR1 SGHDT, CDR2 YYEEEE. This CDR3 region has 13 residues. V dropped 4 bases and J dropped 4 bases, with 11 bases sitting between them. CDR3 sequence reads: CASSTGKRYGYTF. The CDR3 coding sequence is TGTGCCAGCAGCACGGGAAAACGCTATGGCTACACCTTC.

This clone occurred once. V and J are TRBV4-2 and TRBJ1-2; weak D call: TRBD1 (5 bases). Germline V gene data show CDR1 as LGHNA and CDR2 as YNFKEQ. The germline V and J ends were trimmed by 4 bases and 6 bases, with 12 bases remaining between them. The CDR3 loop spans 13 amino acids. CDR3 sequence (DNA): TGTGCCAGCAGCCCCCGGGGGGAAGATGGCTACACCTTC. The encoded protein is CASSPRGEDGYTF.

The genes are TRBV6-1 and TRBJ2-7, with 8 bases fitting TRBD1. V shed 1 base, J shed 4 bases, and the junction held 12 bases outside the gene matches. CDR3 length: 17 amino acids. Germline CDR1 is MNHNS and CDR2 is SASEGT. The CDR3 region is CASSEGWQGAILYEQYF. In DNA form, the CDR3 reads TGTGCCAGCAGTGAAGGCTGGCAGGGGGCGATTTTATACGAGCAGTACTTC.

This clone was observed once. The chain combines TRBV7-2 with TRBJ1-5; D possibly corresponds to TRBD1 (5 bases). The V end was cut by 1 base, the J end by 4 bases, with 11 bases between. The CDR3 totals 15 residues. Looked up from germline, CDR1 is SGHTA and CDR2 is FQGNSA. For the CDR3, the DNA is TGTGCCAGCAGCTTAGAAGTACGGGGGAATCAGCCCCAGCATTTT. Translation: CASSLEVRGNQPQHF. The whole variable domain, filled in from reference TRBV7-2 and TRBJ1-5, reads GAGVSQSPSNKVTEKGKDVELRCDPISGHTALYWYRQSLGQGLEFLIYFQGNSAPDKSGLPSDRFSAERTGGSVSTLTIQRTQQEDSAVYLCASSLEVRGNQPQHFGDGTRLSIL.

The chain carries TRBV5-1 and TRBJ2-3; D unclear. In germline, CDR1 is SGHRS, CDR2 YFSETQ. This CDR3 region has 14 residues. With 4 bases removed from V and 2 bases from J, the gap between germline ends came to 11 bases. CDR3 loop: CASSPGSFTDTQYF. The CDR3 DNA is TGCGCCAGCAGCCCCGGGTCTTTCACAGATACGCAGTATTTT.

This rearrangement joins TRBV9 to TRBJ1-3, with 11 bases that match TRBD1. CDR3 length: 20 amino acids. Germline CDR1 SGDLS, CDR2 YYNGEE. V lost 0 bases to trimming and J lost 0 bases; unmatched junction nucleotides: 11. The CDR3 sequence: CASSVGSWDRGINSGNTIYF. DNA of the CDR3: TGTGCCAGCAGCGTAGGGTCTTGGGACAGGGGGATCAACTCTGGAAACACCATATATTTT.

The V gene is TRBV4-3, the J gene TRBJ2-3; TRBD2 matches 8 bases. Unmatched junction bases numbered 7, after V lost 0 bases and J lost 2 bases. CDR1 is LGHNA and CDR2 is YSLEER in the germline V gene. The CDR3 has 17 amino acids. The CDR3 DNA follows: TGCGCCAGCAGCCAAGATTTACCGGGGGGGAACACAGATACGCAGTATTTT. It translates to CASSQDLPGGNTDTQYF.

This sequence joins TRBV7-2 and TRBJ1-4; no clear D gene. In germline, CDR1 is SGHTA, CDR2 FQGNSA. V was cut by 6 bases and J by 3 bases, with 11 bases left in between. The CDR3 has 14 residues. CDR3 bases: TGTGCCAGCAGGCTACAGAGATCTAATGAAAAACTGTTTTTT. This codes for CASRLQRSNEKLFF. The full variable domain, in which reference TRBV7-2 and TRBJ1-4 provide the parts outside the CDR3, is GAGVSQSPSNKVTEKGKDVELRCDPISGHTALYWYRQSLGQGLEFLIYFQGNSAPDKSGLPSDRFSAERTGGSVSTLTIQRTQQEDSAVYLCASRLQRSNEKLFFGSGTQLSVL.

The chain links TRBV15 to TRBJ2-3; 8 bases match TRBD1. V shed 5 bases, J shed 1 base, and the junction held 8 bases outside the gene matches. There are 16 residues in the CDR3. The germline CDR1 and CDR2 sequences are LNHNV and YYDKDF (reference sequence). CDR3 region: CATSGGTGMGTDTQYF. As DNA, the CDR3 is TGTGCCACCAGCGGGGGGACAGGTATGGGCACAGATACGCAGTATTTT.

This clone was detected only once. This chain joins TRBV18 and TRBJ1-1, with 7 bases that match TRBD1. The CDR3 is made up of 13 amino acids. From germline, CDR1 is KGHSH and CDR2 LQKENI. The junction had 8 bases not matched to a gene; V was cut back by 6 bases and J by 7 bases. In DNA, the CDR3 is TGTGCCAGCTCGCGCGAAGGGGGCGGTGAAGCTTTCTTT. As protein: CASSREGGGEAFF.

The chain recombines TRBV4-1 with TRBJ1-4; 9 bases agree with TRBD1. Germline V gene sequence: CDR1 MGHRA, CDR2 YSYEKL. This CDR3 is built from 15 residues. Trimming at V came to 3 bases and at J to 5 bases, leaving 4 bases not matched to a gene. The CDR3 DNA is TGCGCCAGCAGCCAGATACAGGGGGCAAATGAAAAACTGTTTTTT. This translates into CASSQIQGANEKLFF.

The CDR3 loop is CASSYVLYGYTF. The CDR3 DNA reads TGTGCCAGCAGTTACGTCCTATATGGCTACACCTTC. The rearrangement joins TRBV6-5 to TRBJ1-2, with unresolved D. This CDR3 region has 12 residues. Deletions cut 2 bases from V and 5 bases from J, with 6 bases between. Germline assignment: CDR1 MNHEY and CDR2 SVGAGI.

The chain is built from TRBV15 and TRBJ2-4, with D perhaps TRBD2 (7 bases). The V and J ends lost 5 bases and 5 bases respectively, with 19 bases between them. Germline CDR1 LNHNV, CDR2 YYDKDF (reference sequence). The CDR3 runs 16 residues. The CDR3 DNA reads TGTGCCACCAGCCGACCGGGGGCGGGGAGGGAAAACATTCAGTACTTC. As protein: CATSRPGAGRENIQYF. Full variable domain (remainder filled in from reference TRBV15 and TRBJ2-4): DAMVIQNPRYQVTQFGKPVTLSCSQTLNHNVMYWYQQKSSQAPKLLFHYYDKDFNNEADTPDNFQSRRPNTSFCFLDIRSPGLGDTAMYLCATSRPGAGRENIQYFGAGTRLSVL.

The CDR3 sequence is CASSLAGGNTEAFF. In DNA form, the CDR3 reads TGTGCCAGCAGCTTAGCGGGGGGGAACACTGAAGCTTTCTTT. The chain joins TRBV7-9 to TRBJ1-1, with D perhaps matching TRBD1 (5 bases). This CDR3 has 14 amino acids. Germline V CDR1 and CDR2: SEHNR, FQNEAQ (reference sequence). V was pared by 0 bases and J by 1 base, with 6 bases between.